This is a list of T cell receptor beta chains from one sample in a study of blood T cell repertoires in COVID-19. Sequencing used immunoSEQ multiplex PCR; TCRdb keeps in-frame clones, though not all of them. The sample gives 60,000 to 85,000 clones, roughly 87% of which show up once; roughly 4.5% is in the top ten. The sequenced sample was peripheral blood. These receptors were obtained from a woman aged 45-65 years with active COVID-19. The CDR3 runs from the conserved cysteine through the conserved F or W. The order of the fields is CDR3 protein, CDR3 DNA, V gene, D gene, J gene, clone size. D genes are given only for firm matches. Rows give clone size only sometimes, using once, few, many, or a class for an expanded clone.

CDR3: CASTGDRAYNEQFF
DNA: TGTGCCAGCACCGGGGACAGGGCCTACAATGAGCAGTTCTTC
V: TRBV11-2
D: TRBD1
J: TRBJ2-1
size: .

CDR3: CASSTGSGGRTYNEQFF
DNA: TGCGCCAGCAGCACGGGAAGTGGTGGGAGAACTTACAATGAGCAGTTCTTC
V: TRBV5-1
D: .
J: TRBJ2-1
size: .

CDR3: CATSPRQGNGYGYTF
DNA: TGTGCCACCAGCCCACGACAGGGAAACGGCTATGGCTACACCTTC
V: TRBV15
D: TRBD1
J: TRBJ1-2
size: .

CDR3: CAWSGLAGGNLETQYF
DNA: TGTGCCTGGAGTGGACTAGCGGGAGGGAATCTGGAGACCCAGTACTTC
V: TRBV30
D: TRBD2
J: TRBJ2-5
size: .

CDR3: CASSPGQGRTEAFF
DNA: TGTGCCAGCTCACCCGGACAGGGCCGGACTGAAGCTTTCTTT
V: TRBV18
D: TRBD1
J: TRBJ1-1
size: .

CDR3: CASSGLPTSGTSTDTQYF
DNA: TGTGCCAGCAGCGGACTCCCTACTAGCGGAACTAGCACAGATACGCAGTATTTT
V: TRBV9
D: TRBD2
J: TRBJ2-3
size: .

CDR3: CASSLQGANYGYTF
DNA: TGTGCCAGCAGTTTACAGGGGGCTAACTATGGCTACACCTTC
V: TRBV28
D: TRBD1
J: TRBJ1-2
size: .

CDR3: CASSPVQGGTDTQYF
DNA: TGTGCCAGCTCACCCGTCCAGGGGGGCACAGATACGCAGTATTTT
V: TRBV18
D: TRBD1
J: TRBJ2-3
size: .

CDR3: CASSLQFFSTEAFF
DNA: TGCGCCAGCAGCTTGCAATTTTTTAGCACTGAAGCTTTCTTT
V: TRBV5-1
D: .
J: TRBJ1-1
size: .

CDR3: CSAIKNRGEGVQYF
DNA: TGCAGCGCTATAAAAAACAGGGGGGAAGGGGTCCAGTACTTC
V: TRBV29-1
D: TRBD1
J: TRBJ2-7
size: .

CDR3: CAWSSGTSGGLYEQYF
DNA: TGTGCCTGGAGTTCCGGTACTAGCGGGGGTCTCTACGAGCAGTACTTC
V: TRBV30
D: TRBD2
J: TRBJ2-7
size: .

CDR3: CASSPAYEQYF
DNA: TGTGCCAGCAGCCCAGCCTACGAGCAGTACTTC
V: TRBV11-2
D: .
J: TRBJ2-7
size: .

CDR3: CSVDKPQGTDTQYF
DNA: TGCAGCGTCGACAAACCCCAAGGCACAGATACGCAGTATTTT
V: TRBV29-1
D: .
J: TRBJ2-3
size: .

CDR3: CASSSRSGRLNEQFF
DNA: TGTGCCAGCAGCAGCCGCAGCGGGAGGCTAAATGAGCAGTTCTTC
V: TRBV13
D: TRBD2
J: TRBJ2-1
size: .

CDR3: CASSPETGLQNYGYTF
DNA: TGTGCCAGCTCACCAGAAACAGGGCTACAAAACTATGGCTACACCTTC
V: TRBV18
D: .
J: TRBJ1-2
size: .

CDR3: CASSFGSQGSYEQYF
DNA: TGTGCCAGCAGCTTTGGTTCCCAGGGGTCCTACGAGCAGTACTTC
V: TRBV12-1
D: .
J: TRBJ2-7
size: .

CDR3: CSASSDTIYEQYF
DNA: TGCAGCGCCTCATCCGACACCATCTACGAGCAGTACTTC
V: TRBV29-1
D: .
J: TRBJ2-7
size: .

CDR3: CASSVGGGREQYF
DNA: TGTGCCAGCAGCGTAGGTGGCGGGCGCGAGCAGTACTTC
V: TRBV9
D: .
J: TRBJ2-7
size: once

CDR3: CASSQLEEAGGNEQFF
DNA: TGCGCCAGCAGCCAACTTGAAGAGGCAGGGGGTAATGAGCAGTTCTTC
V: TRBV4-1
D: TRBD1
J: TRBJ2-1
size: .

CDR3: CAIQTIRGHLTEQYF
DNA: TGTGCCATCCAGACTATACGGGGACATCTCACCGAGCAGTACTTC
V: TRBV7-8
D: .
J: TRBJ2-7
size: .

CDR3: CASSRSGTSVTGELFF
DNA: TGTGCCAGCAGTAGATCCGGGACTAGCGTAACCGGGGAGCTGTTTTTT
V: TRBV28
D: TRBD2
J: TRBJ2-2
size: .

CDR3: CASSGQNYGYTF
DNA: TGTGCCAGCAGTGGACAGAACTATGGCTACACCTTC
V: TRBV2
D: .
J: TRBJ1-2
size: .

CDR3: CASSQQGRGNTEAFF
DNA: TGTGCCAGCAGCCAACAAGGGAGGGGGAACACTGAAGCTTTCTTT
V: TRBV3-1/TRBV3-2
D: .
J: TRBJ1-1
size: .

CDR3: CASSSLLGLAGGPHEQYF
DNA: TGTGCCAGCAGCTCACTGCTTGGGCTAGCGGGAGGTCCACACGAGCAGTACTTC
V: TRBV11-2
D: TRBD2
J: TRBJ2-7
size: .

CDR3: CASRRGEKLFF
DNA: TGTGCCAGCAGACGGGGGGAAAAACTGTTTTTT
V: TRBV7-6
D: .
J: TRBJ1-4
size: .

CDR3: CASSLPGRGEKLFF
DNA: TGTGCCAGCAGTTTACCGGGCCGGGGGGAAAAACTGTTTTTT
V: TRBV28
D: .
J: TRBJ1-4
size: .

CDR3: CAWSRLASTDTQYF
DNA: TGTGCCTGGAGTAGGCTAGCAAGCACAGATACGCAGTATTTT
V: TRBV30
D: .
J: TRBJ2-3
size: .

CDR3: CASSEGARSQSPLHF
DNA: TGTGCCAGCAGTGAGGGGGCGCGAAGTCAGTCACCCCTCCACTTT
V: TRBV2
D: .
J: TRBJ1-6
size: few

CDR3: CASSPSSGTDTQYF
DNA: TGTGCCAGCAGCCCGAGTTCGGGCACAGATACGCAGTATTTT
V: TRBV7-9
D: .
J: TRBJ2-3
size: .

CDR3: CASSLLRKRDIQYF
DNA: TGTGCCAGCAGCTTGCTAAGGAAGAGGGACATTCAGTACTTC
V: TRBV5-6
D: .
J: TRBJ2-4
size: .

CDR3: CASSMGQANYGYTF
DNA: TGTGCCAGCTCAATGGGACAGGCGAACTATGGCTACACCTTC
V: TRBV2
D: TRBD1
J: TRBJ1-2
size: .

CDR3: CASSFLGESTYGYTF
DNA: TGTGCCAGCAGTTTTCTTGGGGAGAGTACCTATGGCTACACCTTC
V: TRBV27
D: .
J: TRBJ1-2
size: .

CDR3: CASSRSGVEKLFF
DNA: TGTGCCAGCAGCCGATCCGGTGTTGAAAAACTGTTTTTT
V: TRBV3-1/TRBV3-2
D: .
J: TRBJ1-4
size: .

CDR3: CASSGIQTSSGNTIYF
DNA: TGTGCCAGCAGTGGAATACAGACAAGCTCTGGAAACACCATATATTTT
V: TRBV6-1
D: .
J: TRBJ1-3
size: .

CDR3: CASSQSPVASGKAGELFF
DNA: TGTGCCAGCAGCCAAAGTCCTGTTGCTAGCGGGAAGGCCGGGGAGCTGTTTTTT
V: TRBV4-2
D: TRBD2
J: TRBJ2-2
size: .

CDR3: CASSLGSGGPEKLFF
DNA: TGTGCCAGCAGCTTAGGCAGCGGAGGTCCTGAAAAACTGTTTTTT
V: TRBV7-8
D: .
J: TRBJ1-4
size: .

CDR3: CASSARDRATGELFF
DNA: TGTGCCAGTAGCGCGAGGGACAGAGCCACCGGGGAGCTGTTTTTT
V: TRBV19
D: TRBD1
J: TRBJ2-2
size: .

CDR3: CASSLARLAAETQYF
DNA: TGTGCCAGCAGCTTAGCGCGTCTAGCGGCAGAGACCCAGTACTTC
V: TRBV7-2
D: TRBD2
J: TRBJ2-5
size: .

CDR3: CASSYEGLTGYTF
DNA: TGTGCCAGCAGTTACGAGGGACTTACTGGCTACACCTTC
V: TRBV6-2/TRBV6-3
D: .
J: TRBJ1-2
size: .

CDR3: CASSGGTASTDTQYF
DNA: TGTGCCAGCAGTGGGGGGACAGCCAGCACAGATACGCAGTATTTT
V: TRBV2
D: TRBD1
J: TRBJ2-3
size: .

CDR3: CASSSTRTGVTEAFF
DNA: TGTGCCAGCAGCTCGACCAGAACAGGGGTGACTGAAGCTTTCTTT
V: TRBV13
D: TRBD1
J: TRBJ1-1
size: .

CDR3: CASSIRQGANTGELFF
DNA: TGTGCCAGCAGCATCCGACAGGGGGCCAACACCGGGGAGCTGTTTTTT
V: TRBV7-9
D: TRBD1
J: TRBJ2-2
size: .

CDR3: CASSDRGFVDTQYF
DNA: TGTGCCAGCAGTGACAGGGGGTTTGTAGATACGCAGTATTTT
V: TRBV6-1
D: TRBD1
J: TRBJ2-3
size: .

CDR3: CASSQGLDSYNEQFF
DNA: TGTGCCAGCAGCCAGGGACTAGACTCCTACAATGAGCAGTTCTTC
V: TRBV3-1/TRBV3-2
D: TRBD2
J: TRBJ2-1
size: .

CDR3: CASSLSAGPYEQYF
DNA: TGCGCCAGCAGCTTGAGCGCGGGGCCCTACGAGCAGTACTTC
V: TRBV5-1
D: .
J: TRBJ2-7
size: .

CDR3: CASSVEGGARSYEQYF
DNA: TGTGCCAGCAGCGTAGAGGGGGGGGCGCGGTCCTACGAGCAGTACTTC
V: TRBV9
D: .
J: TRBJ2-7
size: .

CDR3: CASSVRGDEQYF
DNA: TGTGCCAGCAGCGTGCGGGGGGACGAGCAGTACTTC
V: TRBV9
D: TRBD2
J: TRBJ2-7
size: .

CDR3: CAAQGPPDTQYF
DNA: TGTGCTGCGCAGGGGCCCCCAGATACGCAGTATTTT
V: TRBV28
D: .
J: TRBJ2-3
size: .

CDR3: CASIISSGYNEQFF
DNA: TGTGCCAGCATTATAAGTAGCGGTTACAATGAGCAGTTCTTC
V: TRBV28
D: .
J: TRBJ2-1
size: .

CDR3: CASSDMAGGREQFF
DNA: TGTGCCAGCAGTGACATGGCGGGAGGGCGGGAGCAGTTCTTC
V: TRBV6-4
D: TRBD2
J: TRBJ2-1
size: .

CDR3: CASSTYQLVNYGYTF
DNA: TGTGCCAGTAGTACCTATCAACTCGTTAACTATGGCTACACCTTC
V: TRBV19
D: .
J: TRBJ1-2
size: .

CDR3: CASRLRGGPLYEQYF
DNA: TGTGCCAGCAGGTTAAGAGGGGGCCCCCTCTACGAGCAGTACTTC
V: TRBV6-5
D: TRBD1
J: TRBJ2-7
size: once

CDR3: CASITSGSPGELFF
DNA: TGTGCCAGCATCACAAGCGGGAGTCCCGGGGAGCTGTTTTTT
V: TRBV3-1/TRBV3-2
D: TRBD2
J: TRBJ2-2
size: .

CDR3: CSVEEPRTSNYGYTF
DNA: TGCAGCGTTGAAGAACCACGGACTAGTAACTATGGCTACACCTTC
V: TRBV29-1
D: .
J: TRBJ1-2
size: .

CDR3: CASSQDSQGPEDTQYF
DNA: TGTGCCAGCAGCCAAGATTCCCAGGGGCCGGAGGATACGCAGTATTTT
V: TRBV3-1/TRBV3-2
D: .
J: TRBJ2-3
size: .

CDR3: CASSELAGDSYEQYF
DNA: TGTGCCAGCAGCGAACTAGCGGGGGACTCCTACGAGCAGTACTTC
V: TRBV7-2
D: TRBD2
J: TRBJ2-7
size: once